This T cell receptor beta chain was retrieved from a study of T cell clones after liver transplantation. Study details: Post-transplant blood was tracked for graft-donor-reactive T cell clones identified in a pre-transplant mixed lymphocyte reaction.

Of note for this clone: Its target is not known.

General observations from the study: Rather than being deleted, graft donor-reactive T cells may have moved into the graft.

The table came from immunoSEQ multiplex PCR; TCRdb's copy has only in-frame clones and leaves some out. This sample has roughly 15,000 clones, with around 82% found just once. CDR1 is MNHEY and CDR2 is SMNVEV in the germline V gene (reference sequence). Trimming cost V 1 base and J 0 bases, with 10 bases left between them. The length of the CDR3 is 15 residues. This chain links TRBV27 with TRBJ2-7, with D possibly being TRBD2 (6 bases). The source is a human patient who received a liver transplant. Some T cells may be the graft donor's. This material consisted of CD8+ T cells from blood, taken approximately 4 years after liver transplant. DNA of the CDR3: TGTGCCAGCAGTTTATTGGGGGGACCCTCCTACGAGCAGTACTTC. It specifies CASSLLGGPSYEQYF.